These T cell receptor beta chains were read from a single sample in a study of T-cell reconstitution after alpha-beta-depleted transplantation in children. TCRdb reanalysed the PCR reads using MiXCR and keeps one entry per CDR3 protein. The table records 85,000 to 120,000 distinct CDR3 sequences, 7% to 8% of them present only once. The specimen comprised PBMCs, sampled before TCRalphabeta/CD19-depleted stem cell transplant. The receptors shown here come from a boy younger than 10 with acute lymphoblastic leukemia, due to receive a stem cell transplant. CDR3s include the opening cysteine and the closing phenylalanine or tryptophan. Fields, in order: clone size, D gene, J gene, V gene, CDR3 protein, CDR3 DNA. The D gene is left open where the match is weak. Size tells how often a clone was seen (once, few, many) or the class of an expanded clone, and some rows leave it out.

clone_size: many; d_call: TRBD2; j_call: TRBJ2-7; v_call: TRBV6-2/TRBV6-3; cdr3_aa: CASSYEAGGPYEQYF; cdr3_nt: TGTGCCAGCAGTTATGAGGCGGGGGGCCCCTACGAGCAGTACTTC
clone_size: few; d_call: .; j_call: TRBJ2-6; v_call: TRBV18; cdr3_aa: CASSEGPSGANVLTF; cdr3_nt: TGTGCCAGCTCGGAGGGCCCGTCTGGGGCCAACGTCCTGACTTTC
clone_size: few; d_call: TRBD2; j_call: TRBJ2-3; v_call: TRBV6-1; cdr3_aa: CASSWTSISTDTQYF; cdr3_nt: TGTGCCAGCAGCTGGACTAGCATAAGCACAGATACGCAGTATTTT
clone_size: many; d_call: .; j_call: TRBJ2-7; v_call: TRBV5-6; cdr3_aa: CASSFWGTYEQYF; cdr3_nt: TGTGCCAGCAGCTTTTGGGGGACCTACGAGCAGTACTTC
clone_size: .; d_call: TRBD1; j_call: TRBJ1-6; v_call: TRBV7-2; cdr3_aa: CASSPRQGANSPLHF; cdr3_nt: TGTGCCAGCAGCCCTCGACAGGGGGCTAATTCACCCCTCCACTTT
clone_size: many; d_call: .; j_call: TRBJ2-3; v_call: TRBV6-5; cdr3_aa: CASSYQLSDTDTQYF; cdr3_nt: TGTGCCAGCAGTTACCAACTGTCGGACACAGATACGCAGTATTTT
clone_size: .; d_call: .; j_call: TRBJ2-1; v_call: TRBV6-6; cdr3_aa: CAGVPGLADEQFF; cdr3_nt: TGTGCCGGCGTACCGGGACTGGCCGATGAGCAGTTCTTC
clone_size: many; d_call: .; j_call: TRBJ2-2; v_call: TRBV12-3/TRBV12-4; cdr3_aa: CASSKTGELFF; cdr3_nt: TGTGCCAGCAGCAAGACCGGGGAGCTGTTTTTT
clone_size: many; d_call: .; j_call: TRBJ2-1; v_call: TRBV7-9; cdr3_aa: CASSPTGGGDEQFF; cdr3_nt: TGTGCCAGCAGCCCGACCGGAGGGGGAGATGAGCAGTTCTTC
clone_size: .; d_call: .; j_call: TRBJ2-1; v_call: TRBV14; cdr3_aa: CASSRGTSDEQFF; cdr3_nt: TGTGCCAGCAGCCGGGGGACTTCGGATGAGCAGTTCTTC
clone_size: .; d_call: .; j_call: TRBJ2-2; v_call: TRBV12-3/TRBV12-4; cdr3_aa: CASSSSGELFF; cdr3_nt: TGTGCCAGCAGTTCTTCCGGGGAGCTGTTTTTT
clone_size: many; d_call: .; j_call: TRBJ2-1; v_call: TRBV2; cdr3_aa: CASSEGTTLRNEQFF; cdr3_nt: TGTGCCAGCAGTGAAGGGACAACGCTTAGGAATGAGCAGTTCTTC
clone_size: .; d_call: .; j_call: TRBJ1-1; v_call: TRBV7-3; cdr3_aa: CASSLTPGGQREAFF; cdr3_nt: TGTGCCAGCAGCTTAACCCCGGGGGGACAAAGAGAAGCTTTCTTT
clone_size: many; d_call: TRBD1; j_call: TRBJ2-1; v_call: TRBV9; cdr3_aa: CASSSGKLDRGNEQFF; cdr3_nt: TGTGCCAGCAGCTCAGGGAAATTGGACAGGGGGAATGAGCAGTTCTTC
clone_size: few; d_call: TRBD2; j_call: TRBJ2-3; v_call: TRBV4-2; cdr3_aa: CASSSRVAGGPPDTQYF; cdr3_nt: TGTGCCAGCAGCTCCAGGGTAGCGGGGGGGCCCCCAGATACGCAGTATTTT
clone_size: many; d_call: .; j_call: TRBJ2-3; v_call: TRBV3-1; cdr3_aa: CASSQDWDTQYF; cdr3_nt: TGTGCCAGCAGCCAAGATTGGGATACGCAGTATTTT
clone_size: few; d_call: .; j_call: TRBJ1-6; v_call: TRBV20-1; cdr3_aa: CSARDPAGPYNSPLHF; cdr3_nt: TGCAGTGCTAGAGATCCAGCAGGGCCCTATAATTCACCCCTCCACTTT
clone_size: many; d_call: .; j_call: TRBJ1-6; v_call: TRBV2; cdr3_aa: CASSAEGFTLHF; cdr3_nt: TGTGCCAGCAGTGCCGAAGGATTCACCCTCCACTTT
clone_size: .; d_call: TRBD1; j_call: TRBJ1-2; v_call: TRBV12-3/TRBV12-4; cdr3_aa: CASSPGGQRDGYTF; cdr3_nt: TGTGCCAGCAGTCCCGGGGGACAGCGGGATGGCTACACCTTC
clone_size: .; d_call: TRBD2; j_call: TRBJ2-3; v_call: TRBV2; cdr3_aa: CASKRGTDTQYF; cdr3_nt: TGTGCCAGCAAGCGGGGGACAGATACGCAGTATTTT
clone_size: many; d_call: .; j_call: TRBJ1-6; v_call: TRBV11-2; cdr3_aa: CASSLTPGPGNSPLHF; cdr3_nt: TGTGCCAGCAGTCTAACCCCGGGCCCTGGGAATTCACCCCTCCACTTT
clone_size: few; d_call: .; j_call: TRBJ1-1; v_call: TRBV6-5; cdr3_aa: CASSYFGQGTEAFF; cdr3_nt: TGTGCCAGCAGTTACTTCGGGCAGGGCACTGAAGCTTTCTTT